These 27 T cell receptor beta chains came from one sample sequenced in a study of Tregs in tolerant kidney transplant recipients. TCRdb's copy holds only in-frame clones and misses some; the assay was immunoSEQ multiplex PCR. The table records roughly 250,000 clones, roughly four fifths of them present only once. The sequenced sample consisted of CD4+ T cells from blood. These receptors all come from a human donor in good health.

The CDR3: CASSLTLAGYNEQFF. CDR3 nucleotide sequence: TGTGCCAGCAGCTTAACCCTCGCGGGATACAATGAGCAGTTCTTC. This rearrangement joins TRBV7-3 to TRBJ2-1, with D tentatively TRBD2 (6 bases). Germline V gene lookup returns CDR1 SGHTA and CDR2 FQGTGA. V lost 0 bases and J 4 bases, leaving 10 bases between the germline ends. This CDR3 has 15 residues.

The chain joins TRBV30 to TRBJ1-1; the D is unclear. The germline V and J ends were trimmed by 6 bases and 0 bases, with 8 bases remaining between them. The germline gives CDR1 GTSNPN, CDR2 SVGIG (reference sequence). The CDR3 totals 12 residues. The CDR3 DNA follows: TGTGCCTGCGGGAGGATGAACACTGAAGCTTTCTTT. Translating it yields CACGRMNTEAFF.

The CDR3 bases are TGTGCCTGGAGTGCCTTTTACAGGGGTGAAACTGAAGCTTTCTTT. Its translation: CAWSAFYRGETEAFF. The rearrangement links TRBV30 to TRBJ1-1; 7 nucleotides line up with TRBD1. Trimming took 1 base from V and 5 from J; bases not matched to a gene: 10. The CDR3 is 15 amino acids. Germline CDR1 is GTSNPN and CDR2 is SVGIG (reference sequence).

The chain carries TRBV20-1 and TRBJ1-1; D remains ambiguous. Trimming took 3 bases from V and 7 from J, leaving 9 bases between them. The CDR3 extends over 11 amino acids. CDR1 and CDR2 (germline): DFQATT, SNEGSKA (reference sequence). The CDR3 DNA is TGCAGTGCTAGTTTCCGGGATGAAGCTTTCTTT. Translation: CSASFRDEAFF.

The chain links TRBV6-1 to TRBJ1-5; 7 nucleotides match TRBD1. Germline lookup yields CDR1 MNHNS and CDR2 SASEGT. This CDR3 region has 15 residues. Germline trimming cut 6 bases from V and 7 bases from J; bases unmatched to any gene: 12. CDR3 amino acids: CASRGTVNSGQPQHF. In nucleotides, the CDR3 is TGTGCCAGCAGAGGGACAGTCAACTCGGGCCAGCCCCAGCATTTT.

This clone came up a few times. The chain employs TRBV5-1 and TRBJ2-2; 7 nucleotides align to TRBD2. Germline values: CDR1 SGHRS, CDR2 YFSETQ. The length of the CDR3 is 16 residues. Germline trimming cut 0 bases from V and 4 bases from J; bases unmatched to any gene: 6. Here the CDR3 reads CASSLASGRSTGELFF. As DNA, the CDR3 is TGCGCCAGCAGCTTGGCTAGCGGTAGAAGCACCGGGGAGCTGTTTTTT.

This clone has just a few counts. This chain links TRBV11-3 with TRBJ2-5; D call uncertain. Per germline, CDR1 SGHNT and CDR2 YENEEA. The CDR3 is 16 residues long. The V end lost 1 base, the J end lost 7 bases, and 19 bases lay between the germline ends. The CDR3 DNA follows: TGTGCCAGCAGCTTAGGGACCGACGGGTCCGTCCCGACCCAGTACTTC. Its translation is CASSLGTDGSVPTQYF.

V gene TRBV5-1 combines with J gene TRBJ2-2; possible D gene TRBD2, 5 bases. The V end lost 9 bases, the J end lost 0 bases, and 12 bases lay between the germline ends. Looked up from germline, CDR1 is SGHRS and CDR2 is YFSETQ. This CDR3 spans 14 amino acids. CDR3 region: CANIGLPNTGELFF. Here the CDR3 DNA reads TGCGCCAACATAGGACTTCCGAACACCGGGGAGCTGTTTTTT.

As regards this clone: At the DNA level, this CDR3 is encoded by other sequences in the same sample as well. This chain uses TRBV5-1 with TRBJ2-7, with TRBD1 matching 8 bases. Germline V CDR1 and CDR2: SGHRS, YFSETQ. The CDR3 consists of 14 residues. Trimming removed 2 bases from V and 4 bases from J; junction bases left unmatched: 5. The CDR3 spells CASSLGQGGYEQYF. CDR3 bases: TGCGCCAGCAGCTTAGGACAGGGTGGGTACGAGCAGTACTTC.

V is TRBV2 and J is TRBJ2-2, with no clear D. Germline-derived CDR1 and CDR2 are SNHLY and FYNNEI. There are 14 residues in the CDR3. V lost 7 bases and J 1 base, leaving 10 bases between the germline ends. DNA for the CDR3: TGTGCCAGCACCCGCGACGGGAACACCGGGGAGCTGTTTTTT. Its protein is CASTRDGNTGELFF.

CDR3 loop: CASTQGGTGPYNEQFF. The CDR3 coding sequence is TGCGCCAGCACCCAGGGCGGGACAGGGCCCTACAATGAGCAGTTCTTC. V and J are TRBV10-1 and TRBJ2-1; 9 nucleotides agree with TRBD1. The CDR3 sequence is 16 residues long. Germline assignment: CDR1 WNHNN and CDR2 SYGVQD (reference sequence). V lost 7 bases and J lost 2; bases outside the gene matches: 9.

This sequence joins TRBV28 and TRBJ2-7; perhaps TRBD2 as D (5 bases). Germline V gene data show CDR1 as MDHEN and CDR2 as SYDVKM. This CDR3 contains 12 residues. V lost 3 bases to trimming and J lost 6 bases, with 9 bases between them. The CDR3 loop is CASSFGGFEQYF. CDR3 nucleotides: TGTGCCAGCAGTTTCGGAGGTTTCGAGCAGTACTTC.

The chain couples TRBV6-5 to TRBJ1-5, with 7 bases aligning to TRBD1. CDR1 MNHEY and CDR2 SVGAGI come from the germline V gene. Trimming at V came to 2 bases and at J to 2 bases, leaving 3 bases not matched to a gene. The CDR3 has 15 amino acids. The CDR3 is CASSYAGGGNQPQHF. CDR3 bases: TGTGCCAGCAGTTACGCAGGGGGGGGCAATCAGCCCCAGCATTTT.

The genes are TRBV29-1 and TRBJ1-4; D may be TRBD1 (5 bases). The CDR3 spans 13 residues. V lost 7 bases to trimming and J lost 4 bases, with 13 bases between them. Germline V gene sequence: CDR1 SQVTM, CDR2 ANQGSEA. In DNA, the CDR3 is TGCAGCGGGGTAGACAGCTATAATGAAAAACTGTTTTTT. Translation: CSGVDSYNEKLFF.

The genes are TRBV9 and TRBJ2-5; tentative D call: TRBD1 (6 bases). V lost 6 bases and J lost 4, with 16 bases in between. The CDR3 extends over 14 amino acids. Germline assignment: CDR1 SGDLS and CDR2 YYNGEE. CDR3 in DNA: TGTGCCAGCACGACAGGAGGATATTCAGAGACCCAGTACTTC. It specifies CASTTGGYSETQYF.

The chain has TRBV4-2 and TRBJ2-3; 11 bases are shared with TRBD2. CDR1 is LGHNA, CDR2 YNFKEQ, per germline. The V gene end was trimmed by 0 bases and the J gene end by 3 bases; junction bases not matched to a gene: 14. The CDR3 is 20 residues long. As DNA, the CDR3 is TGTGCCAGCAGCCAAGATAGTCTGGATAGCGGGGGGGCCGTAACAGATACGCAGTATTTT. Residues: CASSQDSLDSGGAVTDTQYF.

The chain links TRBV5-1 to TRBJ2-5, with 8 bases matching TRBD2. Germline CDR1 is SGHRS and CDR2 is YFSETQ. The CDR3 totals 15 residues. V lost 4 bases and J lost 1; bases outside the gene matches: 6. The CDR3 bases are TGCGCCAGCAGCCCTAGGACTAGCAGCCAAGAGACCCAGTACTTC. Residues: CASSPRTSSQETQYF.

The V and J genes are TRBV6-1 and TRBJ1-4; perhaps TRBD1 as D (6 bases). V was shortened by 6 bases and J by 5 bases, with 16 bases between the two germline ends. The CDR3 is made up of 15 amino acids. The germline V gene encodes CDR1 MNHNS and CDR2 SASEGT. CDR3 protein: CASSNQQGVNEKLFF. Written as DNA, the CDR3 is TGTGCCAGCAGCAATCAACAGGGCGTAAATGAAAAACTGTTTTTT.

The rearrangement joins TRBV4-2 to TRBJ2-3, with D perhaps TRBD1 (5 bases). Germline CDR1 and CDR2: LGHNA and YNFKEQ. The CDR3 sequence is 14 residues long. V lost 1 base to trimming and J lost 5 bases, with 10 bases between them. The CDR3 loop is CASSQGQGIDTQYF. The CDR3 coding sequence is TGTGCCAGCAGCCAAGGCCAGGGCATAGATACGCAGTATTTT.

V gene TRBV14 combines with J gene TRBJ2-7; 7 bases map to TRBD1. The trim removed 4 bases at V and 3 bases at J, leaving 9 bases unmatched. The CDR3 is made up of 15 amino acids. CDR1 is SGHDN, CDR2 FVKESK, per germline. The CDR3 coding sequence is TGTGCCAGCAGCCCGCCTCACAGGGGAAGCTACGAGCAGTACTTC. Residues: CASSPPHRGSYEQYF.

This sequence joins TRBV6-1 and TRBJ2-7; 8 nucleotides agree with TRBD2. This CDR3 region has 16 residues. Germline assignment: CDR1 MNHNS and CDR2 SASEGT. V trimming: 2 bases; J trimming: 2 bases; junction bases outside the gene matches: 8. The CDR3 DNA follows: TGTGCCAGCAGTGAATTCCCCGGGACTAGGGCCTACGAGCAGTACTTC. It codes for CASSEFPGTRAYEQYF.

V gene TRBV11-2 combines with J gene TRBJ1-2; the D is unclear. Trimming pared 0 bases from V and 0 bases from J, leaving 8 bases between. Germline V gene lookup returns CDR1 SGHAT and CDR2 FQNNGV. CDR3 length equals 15 residues. The CDR3 protein is CASSLDITANYGYTF. The CDR3 DNA follows: TGTGCCAGCAGCTTAGATATAACGGCTAACTATGGCTACACCTTC.

For the CDR3, the DNA is TGTGCCAGCAGCTTAAAGGTGACAGATACGCAGTATTTT. Translation: CASSLKVTDTQYF. The chain links TRBV7-2 to TRBJ2-3; D gene ambiguous. Germline CDR1 reads SGHTA; CDR2 reads FQGNSA. V lost 2 bases and J lost 3, with 6 bases in between. The length of the CDR3 is 13 residues. The whole variable domain, filled in from reference TRBV7-2 and TRBJ2-3, reads GAGVSQSPSNKVTEKGKDVELRCDPISGHTALYWYRQSLGQGLEFLIYFQGNSAPDKSGLPSDRFSAERTGGSVSTLTIQRTQQEDSAVYLCASSLKVTDTQYFGPGTRLTVL.

The chain uses TRBV19 and TRBJ2-7, with 11 bases aligning to TRBD2. The CDR3 contains 16 residues. Germline trimming cut 4 bases from V and 3 bases from J; bases unmatched to any gene: 8. CDR1 is LNHDA and CDR2 is SQIVND in the germline V gene (reference sequence). CDR3 nucleotides: TGTGCCAGTAGTACTTACTTCGGGACTAGCGGCTACGAGCAGTACTTC. Protein product: CASSTYFGTSGYEQYF.

J is TRBJ2-4 and V is TRBV9; 8 bases fit TRBD1. V lost 4 bases and J lost 12; bases outside the gene matches: 6. Germline V gives CDR1 SGDLS, CDR2 YYNGEE. The CDR3 is made up of 12 amino acids. CDR3: CASSFDRGPQYF. In DNA, the CDR3 is TGTGCCAGCAGCTTTGACAGGGGACCTCAGTACTTC.

In this sample, this clone turned up a few times. The chain couples TRBV7-2 to TRBJ2-5; D not certain. CDR3 length: 14 residues. Between the trimmed V and J ends, which lost 5 bases and 5 bases, there was a span of 15 bases. The germline gives CDR1 SGHTA, CDR2 FQGNSA. CDR3: CASSTRTVRETQYF. CDR3 coding DNA: TGTGCCAGCAGCACCCGGACGGTGAGGGAGACCCAGTACTTC.

V gene TRBV29-1 combines with J gene TRBJ2-1, with 7 nucleotides matching TRBD1. Germline V gene sequence: CDR1 SQVTM, CDR2 ANQGSEA. This CDR3 is 13 amino acids long. Trimming cost V 8 bases and J 0 bases; bases outside gene matches: 4. DNA of the CDR3: TGCAGCATGCGACAGGGCTCCTACAATGAGCAGTTCTTC. Its protein is CSMRQGSYNEQFF.